This T cell receptor (beta chain) was obtained from a study of beta chain features in type 1 diabetes. Germline lookup yields CDR1 SGHTA and CDR2 FQGNSA. The CDR3 totals 13 residues. With 5 bases clipped from V and 9 bases from J, the junction kept 6 bases outside the gene matches. CD45RO/CCR7/CD25/CD127/CD95/CD27 sorting isolated CD4+ naive, central memory, regulatory and stem cell-like memory cells. Reverse transcription of all isolated RNA meant that expressed TCRB transcripts were sequenced. Sequencing was performed with immunoSEQ multiplex PCR; in TCRdb, only in-frame clones are kept and a portion is missing. The sample has some 25,000 clones, roughly 69% seen once.

The sample was Tregs from blood. V usage is TRBV7-2 and J usage is TRBJ1-5, with TRBD1 matching 8 bases. This TCR came from a woman aged 40 to 50 in good health. In DNA form, the CDR3 reads TGTGCCAGCAGCCCGGACAGGGTAGGGCCCCAGCATTTT. As protein: CASSPDRVGPQHF.